This TCR beta chain was observed in a study of human T cells and chemical hapten exposure. As for the study in general: Patch testing was performed with 0.01% DPC on the upper back, with reading at 6 days.

Looked up from germline, CDR1 is LGHNA and CDR2 is YSLEER. V lost 1 base and J 2 bases, leaving 9 bases between the germline ends. CDR3 length equals 16 residues. Per the original data handling: Between about 23,224 and 700,000 TCRs appeared in each sample, and the median stood at roughly 95,000. TCRdb analysed the RACE reads with MiXCR anew, one entry per CDR3 protein. These V and J calls rely on TCRdb rather than the paper's analysis. This sample carries 380,000 or so distinct CDR3 sequences, roughly 4.8% of them seen once, and the ten largest clones take 2% to 2.5%. The sample holds a few counts of this clonotype. Indicated time point: patch test 1, 2 weeks after DPC sensitization. The treatment denotes: therapeutic diphenylcyclopropenone sensitization with weekly scalp DPC. Alopecia patients deemed DPC-suitable, aged 18 to 70, excluding pregnancy. The authors extracted total RNA from unfractionated whole blood.

The source is a woman aged 50 to 60 with alopecia areata. Some clones in this sample may be carry-over from other donors' samples. This chain links TRBV4-3 with TRBJ1-6; no firm D call. Source: whole blood, taken in connection with sensitization to the hapten diphenylcyclopropenone (DPC). The CDR3 is CASSQVRGAYNSPLHF. The CDR3, as DNA: TGCGCCAGCAGCCAAGTTAGAGGAGCCTATAATTCACCCCTCCACTTT.